The source of this TCR beta chain is a study of persistence of HIV-infected CD4 T cells. Overall study: Multiple blood draws of up to 180 mL, except two donors with single leukapheresis. Study-wide results and limits: Proviral oligoclonality tracked with TCR oligoclonality within the same sorted cells.

The CDR3 is made up of 15 amino acids. V was pared by 0 bases and J by 1 base, with 6 bases between. Per the germline V gene, CDR1 is SGHTA and CDR2 is FQGTGA. As concerns this clone: As yet, its antigen is unknown.

This nonspecific control used anti-CD3/anti-CD28 bead stimulation of CD4+ T cells. Responding CD4+ T cells were sorted by upregulation of both CD40 ligand and CD69. Anti-CD28/CD49d costimulation, CD40-blocking antibody and enfuvirtide were given to CD8-depleted PBMCs for 18 hours. This was the immunoSEQ version 4 assay in survey mode. Each sample used up to about 1 ug genomic DNA diluted to around 9.5 ng/uL. The protocol was immunoSEQ multiplex PCR, while the TCRdb copy is restricted to in-frame clones and leaves out a portion. The data show 40,000 to 45,000 clones, around 90% seen once. The V call is TRBV7-3, the J call TRBJ2-2; D gene uncertain. The TCR comes from an adult man with HIV who was CMV-seropositive. Specimen: CD4+ T cells sorted from PBMCs after approximately 18-hour stimulation, collected from a patient who received antiretroviral therapy. The CDR3 bases are TGTGCCAGCAGCTTAACTCGACAGAACACCGGGGAGCTGTTTTTT. Protein product: CASSLTRQNTGELFF.